These 13 T cell receptor beta chains came from one sample sequenced in a study of blood T cell repertoires in COVID-19. Using immunoSEQ multiplex PCR, the repertoire was profiled, and TCRdb retains in-frame clones only, with some absent. The sample holds more than 150,000 clones, around 85% seen once. Sample: peripheral blood. Receptors originate from a middle-aged man who had recovered from COVID-19.

In this sample, this clone turned up once. V usage is TRBV28 and J usage is TRBJ2-3; 11 bases fit TRBD1. The CDR3 is 20 residues long. CDR1 MDHEN and CDR2 SYDVKM come from the germline V gene. V lost 6 bases and J lost 6; bases outside the gene matches: 23. The CDR3 region is CASSPPGQGVLGRAGDTQYF. The CDR3 nucleotides are TGTGCCAGCAGCCCACCGGGACAGGGGGTTCTTGGGAGGGCCGGTGATACGCAGTATTTT. The entire variable domain, with the rest obtained from reference TRBV28 and TRBJ2-3, is as follows: DVKVTQSSRYLVKRTGEKVFLECVQDMDHENMFWYRQDPGLGLRLIYFSYDVKMKEKGDIPEGYSVSREKKERFSLILESASTNQTSMYLCASSPPGQGVLGRAGDTQYFGPGTRLTVL.

The V call is TRBV11-2, the J call TRBJ1-3, with D hard to call. The germline V and J ends were trimmed by 1 base and 0 bases, with 10 bases remaining between them. This CDR3 has 16 amino acids. Germline CDR1 and CDR2: SGHAT and FQNNGV. The CDR3 reads CASSLVARFSGNTIYF. The CDR3 nucleotides read TGTGCCAGCAGCTTAGTGGCCCGCTTCTCTGGAAACACCATATATTTT.

The chain has TRBV5-5 and TRBJ2-1; 8 bases line up with TRBD1. V trimming: 1 base; J trimming: 5 bases; junction bases outside the gene matches: 14. CDR3 length: 18 residues. Germline CDR1 is SGHKS and CDR2 is YYEKEE (reference sequence). In DNA, the CDR3 is TGTGCCAGCAGCTTGAAATTCGTAGGACAGGGAGCGAACAATGAGCAGTTCTTC. It translates to CASSLKFVGQGANNEQFF.

V usage is TRBV11-3 and J usage is TRBJ2-3, with 7 bases matching TRBD1. CDR1 SGHNT and CDR2 YENEEA come from the germline V gene. Trimming took 4 bases from V and 2 from J; bases not matched to a gene: 6. The CDR3 totals 15 residues. CDR3 region: CASSSGQAFTDTQYF. Written as DNA, the CDR3 is TGTGCCAGCAGCTCCGGACAGGCCTTCACAGATACGCAGTATTTT.

This clone showed up just a few times. In DNA form, the CDR3 reads TGTGCCAGCTCACCTCAGGGGGAGACTCAGCCCCAGCATTTT. Protein sequence: CASSPQGETQPQHF. This rearrangement joins TRBV18 to TRBJ1-5; 7 bases are a match to TRBD1. Germline V lookup: CDR1 KGHSH, CDR2 LQKENI. With V trimmed by 3 bases and J by 6 bases, 5 bases remained unmatched. The CDR3 consists of 14 residues.

The chain couples TRBV27 to TRBJ2-7; possibly TRBD2 for D (5 bases). Germline values: CDR1 MNHEY, CDR2 SMNVEV (reference sequence). The CDR3 extends over 15 amino acids. Trimming stripped 5 bases from V and 0 bases from J, with 14 bases between. The CDR3 region is CASSQGRASSYEQYF. In DNA, the CDR3 is TGTGCCAGCAGTCAAGGGCGGGCGTCCTCCTACGAGCAGTACTTC.

The CDR3 DNA reads TGTGCCAGCAGTTCCCTCTATACGCAGTATTTT. Its protein is CASSSLYTQYF. The chain links TRBV6-5 to TRBJ2-3; D is undetermined. The germline V gene has CDR1 MNHEY and CDR2 SVGAGI. V lost 4 bases and J lost 7, with 6 bases in between. There are 11 residues in the CDR3.

The J gene is TRBJ1-2, the V gene TRBV5-1; D is perhaps TRBD1 (5 bases). The CDR3 has 13 residues. CDR1 is SGHRS and CDR2 is YFSETQ in the germline V gene. Between the trimmed V and J ends, which lost 1 base and 3 bases, there was a span of 7 bases. The CDR3 sequence: CASSLQGDYGYTF. The CDR3, as DNA: TGCGCCAGCAGCTTGCAGGGTGACTATGGCTACACCTTC.

This clone is a singleton in its sample. This chain connects TRBV7-3 to TRBJ2-1, with TRBD2 as a possible D gene (6 bases). V was shortened by 4 bases and J by 2 bases, with 12 bases between the two germline ends. The germline V gene encodes CDR1 SGHTA and CDR2 FQGTGA. The CDR3 extends over 15 amino acids. The CDR3 is CASSSRLVAYNEQFF. The CDR3 nucleotides are TGTGCCAGCAGCTCCAGACTAGTGGCCTACAATGAGCAGTTCTTC.

The gene calls are TRBV19 and TRBJ1-2, with TRBD1 identical over 9 bases. Per germline, CDR1 LNHDA and CDR2 SQIVND (reference sequence). This CDR3 has 20 residues. Unmatched junction bases numbered 18, after V lost 2 bases and J lost 2 bases. The CDR3 sequence is CASSIMVTRTGELLNYGYTF. The CDR3 nucleotides are TGTGCCAGTAGTATAATGGTCACTCGGACAGGGGAACTTCTGAACTATGGCTACACCTTC.

The CDR3 sequence is CASSPQGGADTQYF. DNA for the CDR3: TGTGCCAGCAGCCCCCAAGGGGGGGCAGATACGCAGTATTTT. The chain recombines TRBV7-7 with TRBJ2-3; tentatively, D is TRBD2 (7 bases). Germline V gene data show CDR1 as SSHAT and CDR2 as FNYEAQ (reference sequence). V lost 5 bases, J lost 4 bases, and 13 bases lay in between. CDR3 length: 14 amino acids.

With respect to this clone: A junction boundary mismatches the germline segment, possibly from a read error. The rearrangement uses TRBV25-1 and TRBJ2-1, with 8 bases that match TRBD2. The CDR3 is made up of 14 amino acids. The germline gives CDR1 MGHDK, CDR2 SYGVNS. The CDR3 region is CANSPTGGFNEQFF. The CDR3 DNA reads TGTGCCAACAGTCCTACGGGGGGGTTCAATGAGCAGTTCTTC.

The gene calls are TRBV10-3 and TRBJ2-6; D not resolved. The CDR3 covers 13 residues. The V gene lost 11 bases and the J gene lost 2 bases, with 10 bases spanning the gap. Germline-derived CDR1 and CDR2 are ENHRY and SYGVKD. The CDR3 bases are TGTGCCGCCACGGCGGCTGGGGCCAACGTCCTGACTTTC. Translating it yields CAATAAGANVLTF.